The source of this T cell receptor (beta chain) is a study of blood T cell repertoires in COVID-19. About the study: Collection of acute and convalescent COVID-19 samples took place in the United States, Italy and Spain. T cells, B-cell-depleted T cells, or PBMCs supplied cDNA or gDNA.

The V and J ends lost 2 bases and 5 bases, in that order; junction bases with no gene match: 7. The germline V gene has CDR1 SGHVS and CDR2 FNYEAQ. The CDR3 loop spans 15 amino acids. Authors' analysis steps: Scientists estimated how many nucleated cells there were by amplifying reference gene primers. Assay used: immunoSEQ multiplex PCR; TCRdb lists only in-frame clones, some missing. V, J and clone size derive from that table, while D and trimming were established from the DNA sequence. The sample shows tens of thousands of clones, around 90% of them seen only once. The origin of this receptor is a human donor with active COVID-19. The donor label of this sample is uncertain. The material sequenced was peripheral blood. This chain uses TRBV7-6 with TRBJ2-7; 9 nucleotides align to TRBD2. The CDR3 DNA reads as TGTGCCAGCAGCTTACTAGCGGGGTCATCGAACGAGCAGTACTTC. This translates into CASSLLAGSSNEQYF.